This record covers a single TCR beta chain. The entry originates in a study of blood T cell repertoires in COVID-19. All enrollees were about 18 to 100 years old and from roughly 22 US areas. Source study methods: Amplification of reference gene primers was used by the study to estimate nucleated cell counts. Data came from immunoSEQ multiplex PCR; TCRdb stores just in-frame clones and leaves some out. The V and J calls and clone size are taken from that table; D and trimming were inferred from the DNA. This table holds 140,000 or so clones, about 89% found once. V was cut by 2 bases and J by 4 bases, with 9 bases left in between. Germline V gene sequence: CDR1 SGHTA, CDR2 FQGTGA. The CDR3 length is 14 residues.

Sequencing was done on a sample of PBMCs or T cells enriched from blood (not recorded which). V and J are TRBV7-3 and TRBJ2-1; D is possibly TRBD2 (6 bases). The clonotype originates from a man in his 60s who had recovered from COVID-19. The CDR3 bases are TGTGCCAGCAGCTTATACGGGGGATACAATGAGCAGTTCTTC. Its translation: CASSLYGGYNEQFF.